This T cell receptor (beta chain) was sequenced in a study of blood T cell repertoires in COVID-19 (dated by TCRdb to about 2020). With respect to the entire study: Samples from collaborators originated in the United States, Italy and Spain and spanned both the acute and convalescent phases of COVID-19. The material from the prospective study consisted of cDNA or gDNA derived from T cells, B-cell-depleted T cells, or PBMCs. The repertoires were released in a freely available public database meant as a resource for research on the immune response to SARS-CoV-2. Samples were obtained from the ongoing ImmuneRACE study (first 160 participants) and from over a thousand subjects provided by 6 global collaborators. Where HLA class I and class II types were available, the types were taken from metadata supplied by the sample provider, not from assay-based typing. Subjects who had been exposed to COVID-19, were actively infected with it, or had recovered from it provided the deeply sampled blood TCRbeta repertoires that made up the dataset. Sample metadata almost always included a de-identified subject ID, COVID-19 status, age in years and sex. The study at large found these results: The amount of clinical and demographic metadata varied by source and participant and was provided uncurated.

TCRbeta CDR3 regions were amplified from genomic DNA by means of the immunoSEQ Assay, a bias-controlled multiplex PCR. As for how the authors treated the data: The number of nucleated cells in each sample was estimated from the amplification of reference gene primers within the assay. Sequence reads were collapsed and filtered to measure the absolute abundance of every unique TCRbeta CDR3 rearrangement. For each sample, productive Simpson clonality was calculated as the square root of Simpson's diversity index over productive rearrangements. This immuneACCESS table, as held by TCRdb, lists in-frame sequences with V and J called but not all clones. Of the missing ones, under half trace to an unresolved V gene in checked studies; the others have no known cause. That table is the source of V, J and clone size, and D and trimming were worked out from the DNA. Present in this sample are roughly 280,000 clones, roughly 83% of which were seen just once. Of the sample, less than 6% is held by the ten largest clones.

As to this clone: This clone's antigen is unknown. There are no base qualities to consult, and no much larger clone falls within one base.

Another Seattle source contributed samples from volunteer blood donors who had recovered from COVID-19. Whole blood was collected in K2EDTA tubes by collaborating institutions according to the institutions' own protocols. For TCRbeta analysis, collaborators shipped samples as frozen whole blood, isolated PBMCs, or DNA extracted from either of those sample types. This receptor was taken from a man aged 55-75 years who had recovered from COVID-19. Sequencing was carried out using peripheral blood.

The CDR3 amino acid sequence is: CASGDRGNQPQHF. The DNA sequence is given as TGCGCCAGCGGGGACAGGGGTAATCAGCCCCAGCATTTT. Recombination linked TRBV10-2 to TRBJ1-5; the junction holds 10 bases that match TRBD1. The CDR3 holds 13 amino acids from the cysteine to the phenylalanine. Just the 39-base CDR3 DNA is kept, in frame starting at base 1. CDR1 is given as WSHSY and CDR2 as SAAADI, both from the germline V gene. Trimming accounts for 8 bases at V and 4 bases at J, while the number of junction bases matched to no gene is 2.